This TCR beta chain is drawn from a study of cytomegalovirus exposure and HLA in healthy donors. The PCR had 60 Vbeta and 13 Jbeta primers. Measured with immunoSEQ multiplex PCR; TCRdb has only the in-frame clones, and not every one. The sample gives about 120,000 clones, around 80% of which show up once; around 2% is in the top ten. Study findings and constraints: Investigators reported over 150 TCR beta chains as tied to cytomegalovirus. The authors later found HLA-associated TCR beta chains more clonally expanded than equally common others. Presence/absence analyses took donor sequencing depth as roughly uniform. DRB1 showed the most TCR associations and HLA-C the fewest in a later analysis, as rates varied by HLA locus.

As concerns this clone: Its antigen is still unknown.

The TCR originated in a young man in good health and CMV-seronegative. Material for sequencing was PBMCs.

CDR3 coding DNA: TGCGCCAGCAGCTTGGGGGACAGGGGAACGTCGAGATATGGCTACACCTTC. This gives the protein CASSLGDRGTSRYGYTF. The rearrangement links TRBV5-1 to TRBJ1-2; 10 nucleotides line up with TRBD1. The V gene end was trimmed by 0 bases and the J gene end by 5 bases; junction bases not matched to a gene: 10. This CDR3 has 17 residues. From germline, CDR1 is SGHRS and CDR2 YFSETQ.